Included here is one T cell receptor (beta chain) sequence, with context. As yet, its antigen is unknown. The sample is drawn from a study of T cell responses to AZD1222 COVID-19 vaccine. Looked up from germline, CDR1 is MNHEY and CDR2 is SMNVEV (reference sequence). Trimming left V 0 bases short and J 8 bases short, with 12 bases between. The CDR3 covers 14 residues. Study-level points and caveats: Clonal diversity may have been underestimated, and the donors were mostly white British, with more females than males. Variant regions that are unmutated are reportedly the target of nearly half of spike-specific TCRs. When two AZD1222 doses had been given, Spike-specific TCR breadth and depth rose. Just a handful of people given AZD1222 tested seropositive at baseline.

Method: immunoSEQ multiplex PCR; TCRdb's copy keeps in-frame clones and lacks some. This table has fewer than 130,000 clones, approximately 96% appearing once. The chain carries TRBV27 and TRBJ2-3; a weak D match, TRBD2 (5 bases). The receptor was derived from an adult in good health. Source: peripheral blood, taken on day 0 of AZD1222 vaccination. This CDR3 is CASSLSRATGTQYF. The CDR3, as DNA: TGTGCCAGCAGTTTATCGAGGGCGACGGGTACGCAGTATTTT.